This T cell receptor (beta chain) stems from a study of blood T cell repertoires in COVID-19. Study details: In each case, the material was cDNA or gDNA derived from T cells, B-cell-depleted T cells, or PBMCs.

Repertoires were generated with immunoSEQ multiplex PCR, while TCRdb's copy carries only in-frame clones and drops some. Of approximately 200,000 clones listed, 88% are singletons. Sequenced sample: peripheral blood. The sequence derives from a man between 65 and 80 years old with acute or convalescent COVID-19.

The CDR3 DNA is TGTGCCAGCAGCTTAGCGCGGTCGGCCCCCCACGAGCAGTACTTC. Protein: CASSLARSAPHEQYF. This chain joins TRBV7-2 and TRBJ2-7; unclear D gene. Trimming stripped 0 bases from V and 5 bases from J, with 14 bases between. This CDR3 has 15 amino acids. CDR1 and CDR2 from the germline V gene are SGHTA and FQGNSA.